This T cell receptor (beta chain) was captured in a study of beta chain features in type 1 diabetes. Looking at the study overall: The patients were much like the healthy donors in age, gender and cell yields. Study-wide results and caveats: TCRB CDR3 length was moderately but significantly reduced in all four CD4+ subsets of Type 1 diabetes patients.

The CDR3 is 9 residues long. V dropped 6 bases and J dropped 3 bases, with 3 bases sitting between them. Germline V lookup: CDR1 DFQATT, CDR2 SNEGSKA (reference sequence). This clone appeared a few times. Antigen unknown. The entirety of the isolated RNA underwent reverse transcription, so expressed TCRB transcripts were sequenced. Clones were sequenced by immunoSEQ multiplex PCR, and TCRdb holds only the in-frame ones, with some missing. Among under 450,000 clones listed, over 12% were seen once. This sequence was found in a woman in her late teens or twenties in good health. Sequencing input: naive CD4+ T cells from blood. This chain joins TRBV20-1 and TRBJ2-7; the D is unclear. The CDR3 region is CSANYEQYF. In DNA, the CDR3 is TGCAGTGCCAACTACGAGCAGTACTTC.